This TCR beta chain emerged from a study of T cell responses to AZD1222 COVID-19 vaccine. V lost 6 bases, J lost 2 bases, and 17 bases lay in between. CDR3 size: 16 residues. Germline-derived CDR1 and CDR2 are MNHEY and SVGAGI. Libraries were prepared by immunoSEQ multiplex PCR; TCRdb keeps only in-frame clonotypes and omits some of them. This sample carries fewer than 200,000 clones, around 89% of them seen once, and the ten largest clones take 3.5% to 5.5%. This clone came up a few times. This chain connects TRBV6-5 to TRBJ1-3; perhaps TRBD1 as D (5 bases). The clonotype comes from an adult who received the MenACWY meningococcal vaccine as a control. Source: peripheral blood, taken 28 days after the second dose of the MenACWY control vaccine. CDR3 nucleotides: TGTGCCAGCAGCTACCACAGAGGGGCTGCTGGAAACACCATATATTTT. Translation gives CASSYHRGAAGNTIYF.